These 11 T cell receptor beta chains came from one sample sequenced in a study of blood T cell repertoires in COVID-19. This table comes from immunoSEQ multiplex PCR, and its TCRdb copy is limited to in-frame clones, with some not included. Of approximately 25,000 clones listed, approximately 74% are singletons. Sequencing used peripheral blood. The receptors stem from a man aged 50-60 years with COVID-19, enrolled during active disease.

This sequence joins TRBV7-2 and TRBJ2-1; 14 nucleotides align to TRBD2. CDR3 length equals 20 residues. V gave up 0 bases and J gave up 6 bases; unmatched junction bases: 13. Germline loops: CDR1 SGHTA, CDR2 FQGNSA. CDR3 sequence: CASSLALWTSGGQIGNEQFF. CDR3 coding DNA: TGTGCCAGCAGCTTAGCCCTCTGGACTAGCGGGGGGCAAATAGGCAATGAGCAGTTCTTC.

The V and J genes are TRBV21-1 and TRBJ1-1; the D segment call TRBD1 is taken from the table without a DNA check. TRBV21-1 has pseudogene status. The CDR3 extends over 15 amino acids. The CDR3: CASSPRDRASTEAFF. The CDR3 DNA sequence: TGTGCCAGCAGCCCCCGGGACAGGGCCAGCACTGAAGCTTTCTTT.

V is TRBV7-2 and J is TRBJ2-1; 11 bases match TRBD2. V trimming: 1 base; J trimming: 9 bases; junction bases outside the gene matches: 5. The CDR3 covers 15 residues. CDR1 and CDR2 from the germline V gene are SGHTA and FQGNSA. The CDR3 is CASSLVRLAGGEQFF. The CDR3, as DNA: TGTGCCAGCAGCTTAGTTCGGCTAGCGGGAGGTGAGCAGTTCTTC.

Here the CDR3 DNA reads TGCGCCAGCAGCTTCCAAGGGACAGTGAACACTGAAGCTTTCTTT. Protein: CASSFQGTVNTEAFF. The J gene is TRBJ1-1, the V gene TRBV5-1, with TRBD1 matching 7 bases. This CDR3 comprises 15 residues. The junction had 4 bases not matched to a gene; V was cut back by 2 bases and J by 0 bases. CDR1 and CDR2 from the germline V gene are SGHRS and YFSETQ.

V is TRBV6-5 and J is TRBJ2-1; 10 bases map to TRBD2. V lost 2 bases, J lost 0 bases, and 1 base stayed unmatched. The germline V gene has CDR1 MNHEY and CDR2 SVGAGI. This CDR3 has 16 residues. CDR3 bases: TGTGCCAGCAGTTACGGGACTAGCGCCTCCTACAATGAGCAGTTCTTC. Residues: CASSYGTSASYNEQFF.

The V and J genes are TRBV28 and TRBJ2-2; TRBD2 aligns across 9 bases. The CDR3 is 16 residues long. Germline V lookup: CDR1 MDHEN, CDR2 SYDVKM. The J segment lost 4 bases and the V segment lost 6 bases, leaving 9 bases of the junction unmatched. The chain's CDR3 is CASSTRRTSVTGELFF. CDR3 nucleotide sequence: TGTGCCAGCAGCACACGTCGGACTAGCGTCACCGGGGAGCTGTTTTTT. Using reference TRBV28 and TRBJ2-2 for the parts outside the CDR3, the full variable domain is DVKVTQSSRYLVKRTGEKVFLECVQDMDHENMFWYRQDPGLGLRLIYFSYDVKMKEKGDIPEGYSVSREKKERFSLILESASTNQTSMYLCASSTRRTSVTGELFFGEGSRLTVL.

In DNA form, the CDR3 reads TGTGCCAGCAGCTTAGGACTTGAAGAGACCCAGTACTTC. It yields the protein CASSLGLEETQYF. V gene TRBV11-2 combines with J gene TRBJ2-5, with no clear D. V lost 1 base, J lost 3 bases, and 6 bases lay in between. Looked up from germline, CDR1 is SGHAT and CDR2 is FQNNGV. The CDR3 runs to 13 residues.

The chain couples TRBV5-1 to TRBJ2-5; possible D gene TRBD1, 8 bases. The CDR3 extends over 14 amino acids. The ends were cut back, 4 bases at V and 5 bases at J, with 15 bases in the middle. Germline-derived CDR1 and CDR2 are SGHRS and YFSETQ. The CDR3 DNA is TGCGCCAGCAGCGGACAGGGACTACACGAGACCCAGTACTTC. It specifies CASSGQGLHETQYF.

The genes are TRBV12-5 and TRBJ2-2; TRBD1 matches 10 bases. There are 16 residues in the CDR3. CDR1 and CDR2 (germline): LGHNT, FRNRAP. Trimming at V came to 3 bases and at J to 4 bases, leaving 5 bases not matched to a gene. The CDR3 is CASGFSGTGVTGELFF. The CDR3 coding sequence is TGTGCTAGTGGTTTCTCCGGGACAGGGGTCACCGGGGAGCTGTTTTTT.

J is TRBJ1-2 and V is TRBV9; 10 nucleotides agree with TRBD1. This CDR3 has 14 amino acids. V lost 4 bases to trimming and J lost 3 bases; unmatched junction nucleotides: 3. The germline gives CDR1 SGDLS, CDR2 YYNGEE. CDR3 amino acids: CASSPGQGYYGYTF. CDR3 bases: TGTGCCAGCAGCCCGGGACAGGGGTACTATGGCTACACCTTC. The whole variable domain, filled in from reference TRBV9 and TRBJ1-2, reads DSGVTQTPKHLITATGQRVTLRCSPRSGDLSVYWYQQSLDQGLQFLIQYYNGEERAKGNILERFSAQQFPDLHSELNLSSLELGDSALYFCASSPGQGYYGYTFGSGTRLTVV.

The rearrangement uses TRBV29-1 and TRBJ1-1, with 7 bases aligning to TRBD1. The CDR3 loop spans 13 amino acids. The germline V gene encodes CDR1 SQVTM and CDR2 ANQGSEA. The J segment lost 0 bases and the V segment lost 7 bases, leaving 5 bases of the junction unmatched. The CDR3 DNA reads TGCAGCGCCCGGACAGGCATGAACACTGAAGCTTTCTTT. Protein sequence: CSARTGMNTEAFF.